This T cell receptor beta chain was sequenced for a study of cytomegalovirus exposure and HLA in healthy donors. Whole-study findings and limits: The likely origin of a cluster of highly shared sequence variants was a sequencing artifact. With further analysis later on, most CMV-associated TCR beta chains appeared HLA-restricted. Owing to their indistinguishability, certain V segments, notably TRBV6-2 and TRBV6-3, were excluded.

In regard to this clone: Antigen specificity is unknown.

Primers for the PCR totalled 60 Vbeta and 13 Jbeta. This table comes from immunoSEQ multiplex PCR, and its TCRdb copy is limited to in-frame clones, with some not included. Of over 70,000 clones listed, about 70% are singletons. Germline V gives CDR1 GTSNPN, CDR2 SVGIG (reference sequence). The CDR3 contains 14 residues. V gave up 3 bases and J gave up 7 bases; unmatched junction bases: 8. The gene calls are TRBV30 and TRBJ1-5; TRBD1 matches 8 bases. The sample comprised PBMCs. The sequence derives from a woman aged 45-65 years in good health and CMV-seropositive. CDR3 nucleotide sequence: TGTGCCTGGAGCACAGGACAGGGTAAGCAGCCCCAGCATTTT. As protein: CAWSTGQGKQPQHF.